The 5 T cell receptor beta chains in this list originate from one sample, sequenced in a study of T cell responses to AZD1222 COVID-19 vaccine. The data were produced by immunoSEQ multiplex PCR, yet TCRdb's version contains in-frame clones alone and is incomplete. The table includes 150,000 to 200,000 clones, about 90% detected once. The sample was peripheral blood, taken 28 days after the second dose of the MenACWY control vaccine. The source of these receptors is an adult who received the MenACWY meningococcal vaccine as a control.

This sequence joins TRBV30 and TRBJ2-1; D is uncertain. Trimming stripped 2 bases from V and 0 bases from J, with 11 bases between. The germline gives CDR1 GTSNPN, CDR2 SVGIG (reference sequence). The CDR3 totals 15 residues. The CDR3 is CAWSPPQPSYNEQFF. In DNA, the CDR3 is TGTGCCTGGAGTCCCCCTCAACCCTCCTACAATGAGCAGTTCTTC.

The rearrangement joins TRBV21-1 to TRBJ2-7; TRBD2 is the table's D call and was not checked against the DNA. TRBV21-1 is an annotated pseudogene. The CDR3 is 11 residues long. The CDR3 region has the DNA TGTGCCAGTCCTACTTGCTACGAGCAGTACTTC. This translates into CASPTCYEQYF.

The V and J genes are TRBV6-5 and TRBJ1-4; no clear D. The CDR3 runs to 16 residues. V shed 2 bases and J shed 0 bases, with 10 bases lying between them. Germline CDR1 reads MNHEY; CDR2 reads SVGAGI. The CDR3 region is CASSYNGRATNEKLFF. The CDR3 DNA reads TGTGCCAGCAGTTACAACGGGCGAGCAACTAATGAAAAACTGTTTTTT.

The rearrangement joins TRBV2 to TRBJ1-1, with D possibly being TRBD1 (6 bases). CDR1 is SNHLY and CDR2 is FYNNEI in the germline V gene. The CDR3 is 14 amino acids. V was clipped by 6 bases and J by 4 bases, with 15 bases between them. CDR3 DNA sequence: TGTGCCAGCAGCCAGGGGCCTGGTGTCACTGAAGCTTTCTTT. As protein: CASSQGPGVTEAFF.

The J gene is TRBJ2-2, the V gene TRBV10-3; 8 bases map to TRBD1. Per germline, CDR1 ENHRY and CDR2 SYGVKD. The V segment lost 2 bases and the J segment 2 bases; nucleotides outside the gene matches: 4. CDR3 length: 16 residues. This CDR3 is CAISEQGTGNTGELFF. The CDR3 DNA sequence: TGTGCCATCAGTGAGCAGGGGACAGGAAACACCGGGGAGCTGTTTTTT.